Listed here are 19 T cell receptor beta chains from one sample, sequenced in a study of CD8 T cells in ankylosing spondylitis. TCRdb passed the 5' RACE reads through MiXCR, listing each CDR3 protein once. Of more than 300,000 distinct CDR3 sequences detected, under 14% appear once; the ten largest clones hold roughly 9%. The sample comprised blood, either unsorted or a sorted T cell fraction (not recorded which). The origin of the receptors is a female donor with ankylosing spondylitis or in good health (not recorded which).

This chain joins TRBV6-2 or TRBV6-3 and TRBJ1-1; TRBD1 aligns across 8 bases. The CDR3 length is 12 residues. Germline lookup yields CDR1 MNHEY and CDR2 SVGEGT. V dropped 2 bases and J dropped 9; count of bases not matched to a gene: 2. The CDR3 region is CASSYGRGQAFF. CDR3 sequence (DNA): TGTGCCAGCAGTTACGGCAGGGGGCAAGCTTTCTTT.

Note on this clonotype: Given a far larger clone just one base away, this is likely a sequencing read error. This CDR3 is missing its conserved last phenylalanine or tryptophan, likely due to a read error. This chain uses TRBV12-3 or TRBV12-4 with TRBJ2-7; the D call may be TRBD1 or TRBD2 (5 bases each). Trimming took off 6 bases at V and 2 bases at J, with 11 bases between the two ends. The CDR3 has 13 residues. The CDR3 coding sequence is TGTGCCAGCAGCTCGGGACCAACCTACGAGCAGTACTTA. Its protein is CASSSGPTYEQYL.

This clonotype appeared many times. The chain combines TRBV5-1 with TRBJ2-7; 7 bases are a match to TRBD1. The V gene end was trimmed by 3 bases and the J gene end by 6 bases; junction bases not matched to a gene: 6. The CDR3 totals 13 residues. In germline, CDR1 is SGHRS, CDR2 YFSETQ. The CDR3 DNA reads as TGCGCCAGCAGCTCAACAGGGGTAGGCGAGCAGTACTTC. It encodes CASSSTGVGEQYF.

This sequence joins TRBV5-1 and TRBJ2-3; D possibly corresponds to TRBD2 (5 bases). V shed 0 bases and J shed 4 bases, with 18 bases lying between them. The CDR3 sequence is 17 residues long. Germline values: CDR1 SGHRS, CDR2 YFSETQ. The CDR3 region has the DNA TGCGCCAGCAGCTTGGCCATTGTAGGACCTAGCTCAGATACGCAGTATTTT. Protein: CASSLAIVGPSSDTQYF.

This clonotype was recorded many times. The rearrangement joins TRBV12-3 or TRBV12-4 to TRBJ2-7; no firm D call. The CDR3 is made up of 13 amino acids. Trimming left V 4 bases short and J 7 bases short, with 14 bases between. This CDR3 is CASSSNSPSEQYF. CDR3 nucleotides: TGTGCCAGCAGTTCGAACAGCCCTTCAGAGCAGTACTTC.

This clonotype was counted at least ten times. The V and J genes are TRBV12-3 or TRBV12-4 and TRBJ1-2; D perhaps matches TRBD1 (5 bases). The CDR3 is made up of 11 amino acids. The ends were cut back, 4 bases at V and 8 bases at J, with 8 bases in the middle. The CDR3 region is CASSSTDGYTF. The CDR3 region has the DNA TGTGCCAGCAGTTCGACAGACGGCTACACCTTC.

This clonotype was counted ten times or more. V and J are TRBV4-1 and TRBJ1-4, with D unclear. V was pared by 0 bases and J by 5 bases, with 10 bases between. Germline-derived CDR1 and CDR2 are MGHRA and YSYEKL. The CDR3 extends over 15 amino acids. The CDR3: CASSQERTLNEKLFF. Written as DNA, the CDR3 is TGCGCCAGCAGCCAAGAACGGACTCTAAATGAAAAACTGTTTTTT.

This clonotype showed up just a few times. The DNA of the CDR3 is TGTGCCAGCAGCTCTACTCCTCCGGATACGCAGTATTTT. Amino acid sequence: CASSSTPPDTQYF. The genes are TRBV7-2 and TRBJ2-3, with unresolved D. This CDR3 has 13 amino acids. The germline V gene has CDR1 SGHTA and CDR2 FQGNSA. Deletions cut 4 bases from V and 6 bases from J, with 11 bases between.

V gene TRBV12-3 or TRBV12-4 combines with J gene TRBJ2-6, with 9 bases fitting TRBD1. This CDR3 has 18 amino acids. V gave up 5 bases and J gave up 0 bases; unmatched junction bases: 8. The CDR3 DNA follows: TGTGCCAGCAGTCCGGGACAGGGAACCAGCTCTGGGGCCAACGTCCTGACTTTC. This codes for CASSPGQGTSSGANVLTF.

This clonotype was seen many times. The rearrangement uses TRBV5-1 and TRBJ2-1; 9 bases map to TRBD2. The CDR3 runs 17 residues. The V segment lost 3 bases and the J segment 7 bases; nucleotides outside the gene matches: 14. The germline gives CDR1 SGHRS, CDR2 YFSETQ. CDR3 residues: CASSSGAAGGRKNEQFF. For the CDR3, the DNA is TGCGCCAGCAGCTCTGGAGCGGCGGGGGGGCGTAAAAATGAGCAGTTCTTC.

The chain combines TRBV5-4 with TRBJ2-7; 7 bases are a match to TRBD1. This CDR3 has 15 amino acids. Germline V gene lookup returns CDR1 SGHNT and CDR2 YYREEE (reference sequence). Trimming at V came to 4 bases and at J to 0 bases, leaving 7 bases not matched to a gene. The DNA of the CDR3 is TGTGCCAGCAGCCCCGGGACAGAGATCTCCTACGAGCAGTACTTC. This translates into CASSPGTEISYEQYF.

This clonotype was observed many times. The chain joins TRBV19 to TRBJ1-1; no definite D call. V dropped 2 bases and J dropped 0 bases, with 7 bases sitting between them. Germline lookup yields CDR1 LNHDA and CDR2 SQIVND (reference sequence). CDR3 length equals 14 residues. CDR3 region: CASSIQQLNTEAFF. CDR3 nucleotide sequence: TGTGCCAGTAGTATACAACAGTTGAACACTGAAGCTTTCTTT.

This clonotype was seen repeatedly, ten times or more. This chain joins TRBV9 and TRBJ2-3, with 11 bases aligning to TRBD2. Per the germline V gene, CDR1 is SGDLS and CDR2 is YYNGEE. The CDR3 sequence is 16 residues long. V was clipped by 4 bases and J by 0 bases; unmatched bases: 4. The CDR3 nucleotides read TGTGCCAGCAGCATCTGGACTAGCGGGAGCACAGATACGCAGTATTTT. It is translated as CASSIWTSGSTDTQYF.

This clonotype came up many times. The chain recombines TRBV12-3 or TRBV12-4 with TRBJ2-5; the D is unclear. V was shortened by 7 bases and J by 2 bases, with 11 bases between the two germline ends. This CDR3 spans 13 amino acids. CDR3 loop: CASMTTTQETQYF. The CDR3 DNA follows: TGTGCCAGCATGACGACCACTCAAGAGACCCAGTACTTC.

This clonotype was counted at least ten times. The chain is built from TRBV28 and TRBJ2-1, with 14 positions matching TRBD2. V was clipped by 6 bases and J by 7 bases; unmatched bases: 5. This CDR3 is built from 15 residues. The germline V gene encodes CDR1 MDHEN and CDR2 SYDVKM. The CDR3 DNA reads TGTGCCAGCAGCAGACTAGCGGGGGGGACTAATGAGCAGTTCTTC. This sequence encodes CASSRLAGGTNEQFF.

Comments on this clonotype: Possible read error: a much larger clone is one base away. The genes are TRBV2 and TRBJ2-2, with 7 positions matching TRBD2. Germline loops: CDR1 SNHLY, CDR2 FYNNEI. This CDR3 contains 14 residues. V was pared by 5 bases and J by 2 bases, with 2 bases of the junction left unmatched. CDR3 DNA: TGTGCCAGCAGTCGGACTAGAAACACCGGGGAGCTGTTTTTT. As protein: CASSRTRNTGELFF.

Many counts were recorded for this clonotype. Here the CDR3 DNA reads TGTGCCAGCAGCCCCGGACAGAGTAATGAAAAACTGTTTTTT. Its translation: CASSPGQSNEKLFF. V gene TRBV12-3 or TRBV12-4 combines with J gene TRBJ1-4; maybe TRBD1 (6 bases). The CDR3 length is 14 residues. V lost 6 bases and J lost 4, with 12 bases in between.

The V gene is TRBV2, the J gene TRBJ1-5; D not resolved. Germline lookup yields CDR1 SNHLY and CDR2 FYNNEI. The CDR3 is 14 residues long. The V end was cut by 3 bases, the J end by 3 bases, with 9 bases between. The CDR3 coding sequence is TGTGCCAGCAGTGATCCGCGAGTCAATCAGCCCCAGCATTTT. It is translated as CASSDPRVNQPQHF. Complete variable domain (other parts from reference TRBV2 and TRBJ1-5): EPEVTQTPSHQVTQMGQEVILRCVPISNHLYFYWYRQILGQKVEFLVSFYNNEISEKSEIFDDQFSVERPDGSNFTLKIRSTKLEDSAMYFCASSDPRVNQPQHFGDGTRLSIL.

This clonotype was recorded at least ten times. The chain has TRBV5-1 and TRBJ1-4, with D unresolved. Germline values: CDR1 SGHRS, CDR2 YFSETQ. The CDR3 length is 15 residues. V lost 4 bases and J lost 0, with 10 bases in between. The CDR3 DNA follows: TGCGCCAGCAGCCCCGGGTCAACAACTAATGAAAAACTGTTTTTT. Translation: CASSPGSTTNEKLFF.